This T cell receptor beta chain was sequenced for a study of PD-1 blockade in classical Hodgkin lymphoma. Whole-study context: Nivolumab 3 mg/kg was given intravenously every 2 weeks.

TCRdb's copy holds only in-frame clones and misses some; the assay was immunoSEQ multiplex PCR. This sample has about 18,000 clones, with roughly 83% found just once. This clone counts as medium-sized. Its target is not known. CDR3 size: 15 residues. The junction had 5 bases not matched to a gene; V was cut back by 2 bases and J by 4 bases. Germline V gene lookup returns CDR1 LNHNV and CDR2 YYDKDF (reference sequence). Time point: cycle 4 day 1 (C4D1), after six to seven weeks of nivolumab. Every patient had relapsed following autologous stem cell transplantation, and cohorts differed in brentuximab vedotin exposure. Purification of CD4+ T cells from thawed PBMCs was performed via magnetic negative selection. Overall study results and limits: What caused the repertoire differences, perhaps disease activity or prior therapy, remains undefined. At C4D1, TCR diversity had climbed significantly for CD4+ cells, though not for CD8+ cells. Baseline TCR diversity was reportedly lower in newly diagnosed patients than in healthy donors. It was reported as lower still in relapsed/refractory patients.

The sequence came from a human donor with classical Hodgkin lymphoma. The chain combines TRBV15 with TRBJ1-5; 7 bases fit TRBD1. The specimen was CD4+ T cells from blood, collected before the fourth cycle of nivolumab. CDR3 amino acids: CATSRWQGENQPQHF. The CDR3, as DNA: TGTGCCACCAGCAGATGGCAGGGGGAAAATCAGCCCCAGCATTTT.